The 20 T cell receptor beta chains below all came from one sample that was sequenced in a study of shared clonotypes between healthy human individuals. Profiling relied on immunoSEQ multiplex PCR, and the TCRdb table lists in-frame clones only, not all of them. Among 850,000 to 1,100,000 clones listed, approximately 80% were seen once. Sequencing was done on a sample of memory CD4+ T cells from PBMCs. The sample's subset: CD45RA-negative fraction. The receptors shown here come from a man aged 18 to 35 in good health. Some clones in this sample may be carry-over from other donors' samples.

The gene calls are TRBV6-1 and TRBJ2-5; D ambiguous. With 6 bases removed from V and 4 bases from J, the gap between germline ends came to 12 bases. Germline lookup yields CDR1 MNHNS and CDR2 SASEGT. This CDR3 comprises 13 residues. The CDR3 nucleotides read TGTGCCAGCAGCATAATTAGGCGAGAGACCCAGTACTTC. Protein product: CASSIIRRETQYF.

CDR3 sequence reads: CASTAGLSSSYEQYF. The DNA of the CDR3 is TGTGCCAGTACTGCCGGACTATCGAGCTCCTACGAGCAGTACTTC. The V and J genes are TRBV19 and TRBJ2-7; tentative D call: TRBD2 (6 bases). Germline values: CDR1 LNHDA, CDR2 SQIVND (reference sequence). The CDR3 covers 15 residues. Trimming took off 7 bases at V and 0 bases at J, with 16 bases between the two ends.

The V and J genes are TRBV19 and TRBJ1-1; 9 nucleotides match TRBD1. Looked up from germline, CDR1 is LNHDA and CDR2 is SQIVND (reference sequence). V shed 1 base and J 10 bases; nucleotides not matched to a gene: 13. This CDR3 spans 16 amino acids. CDR3 residues: CASSIVRTGAPSGAFF. In DNA, the CDR3 is TGTGCCAGTAGTATAGTTCGGACAGGGGCCCCTTCGGGAGCTTTCTTT.

This rearrangement joins TRBV18 to TRBJ2-3; 9 bases are shared with TRBD2. V shed 4 bases, J shed 3 bases, and the junction held 2 bases outside the gene matches. Looked up from germline, CDR1 is KGHSH and CDR2 is LQKENI. This CDR3 is 14 amino acids long. CDR3 in DNA: TGTGCCAGCTCACGGACTAGCGCGACAGATACGCAGTATTTT. Translation: CASSRTSATDTQYF.

This clone has at least ten counts. The gene calls are TRBV29-1 and TRBJ2-1; a possible D gene is TRBD1 (6 bases). The CDR3 totals 10 residues. V shed 7 bases and J shed 7 bases, with 8 bases lying between them. CDR1 SQVTM and CDR2 ANQGSEA come from the germline V gene. CDR3 in DNA: TGCAGCGGACAGGTGAATGAGCAGTTCTTC. This sequence encodes CSGQVNEQFF.

Comment on this clone: The same CDR3 is also encoded by other DNA sequences in this sample. The chain joins TRBV28 to TRBJ2-2; D ambiguous. V lost 3 bases and J lost 3, with 8 bases in between. This CDR3 region has 14 residues. Germline CDR1 is MDHEN and CDR2 is SYDVKM. DNA of the CDR3: TGTGCCAGCAGTTTTTTGGGTTACACCGGGGAGCTGTTTTTT. Amino acid sequence: CASSFLGYTGELFF.

The chain couples TRBV5-1 to TRBJ2-2; D may correspond to TRBD1 or TRBD2 (6 bases each). CDR1 SGHRS and CDR2 YFSETQ come from the germline V gene. This CDR3 has 15 amino acids. Trimming left V 5 bases short and J 4 bases short, with 15 bases between. The CDR3 region has the DNA TGCGCCAGCAGAGCGGAGGGGGGAGGCACCGGGGAGCTGTTTTTT. It codes for CASRAEGGGTGELFF.

Concerning this clone: Other DNA sequences in this sample translate to the same CDR3. The chain combines TRBV4-2 with TRBJ1-2; TRBD1 aligns across 9 bases. Germline CDR1 LGHNA, CDR2 YNFKEQ. This CDR3 has 14 amino acids. With V trimmed by 0 bases and J by 4 bases, 0 bases remained unmatched. The CDR3 sequence: CASSQEGQGYGYTF. The CDR3 coding sequence is TGTGCCAGCAGCCAAGAGGGACAGGGCTATGGCTACACCTTC.

This chain uses TRBV5-1 with TRBJ2-7; the D gene is possibly TRBD1 (6 bases). Trimming shortened V by 0 bases and J by 0 bases, and 13 bases separated the two germline ends. Germline V gene lookup returns CDR1 SGHRS and CDR2 YFSETQ. CDR3 length: 16 residues. The CDR3 here is CASSLVQGLGSYEQYF. As DNA, the CDR3 is TGCGCCAGCAGCTTGGTCCAGGGGCTCGGCTCCTACGAGCAGTACTTC. Based on the CDR3 plus reference TRBV5-1 and TRBJ2-7, the full variable domain is KAGVTQTPRYLIKTRGQQVTLSCSPISGHRSVSWYQQTPGQGLQFLFEYFSETQRNKGNFPGRFSGRQFSNSRSEMNVSTLELGDSALYLCASSLVQGLGSYEQYFGPGTRLTVT.

The V gene is TRBV9, the J gene TRBJ2-7; TRBD2 agrees at 10 bases. J was trimmed by 4 bases and V by 0 bases; bases with no gene match: 4. The CDR3 runs 15 residues. The germline V gene encodes CDR1 SGDLS and CDR2 YYNGEE. CDR3 amino acids: CASSVGASGSYEQYF. CDR3 in DNA: TGTGCCAGCAGCGTAGGGGCTAGCGGGAGTTACGAGCAGTACTTC.

The table lists this clone with a few counts. Additional DNA sequences in this sample encode the identical CDR3. The rearrangement joins TRBV4-1 to TRBJ1-4; D perhaps matches TRBD1 (5 bases). Germline V CDR1 and CDR2: MGHRA, YSYEKL. The CDR3 spans 15 residues. V lost 4 bases, J lost 2 bases, and 11 bases lay in between. The CDR3 DNA is TGCGCCAGCAGCCCCCCAGGGAGGACTAATGAAAAACTGTTTTTT. Translated, it gives CASSPPGRTNEKLFF.

This chain connects TRBV28 to TRBJ2-7, with a tentative D call TRBD1 (6 bases). Germline CDR1 MDHEN, CDR2 SYDVKM. The V end was cut by 6 bases, the J end by 4 bases, with 13 bases between. The CDR3 covers 13 residues. The CDR3 region has the DNA TGTGCCAGCAGGCGGACAGCGGTGTACGAGCAGTACTTC. It translates to CASRRTAVYEQYF.

Details on this clone: The identical CDR3 is also encoded by other nucleotide sequences in the sample. This chain uses TRBV5-6 with TRBJ2-7; D is possibly TRBD1 or TRBD2 (5 bases each). The germline gives CDR1 SGHDT, CDR2 YYEEEE. CDR3 length equals 14 residues. Trimming left V 0 bases short and J 2 bases short, with 9 bases between. This chain's CDR3 is CASSLVGVPYEQYF. The CDR3 nucleotides read TGTGCCAGCAGCTTGGTGGGGGTTCCCTACGAGCAGTACTTC.

This clone came up once. The rearrangement links TRBV30 to TRBJ2-7, with 7 bases that match TRBD1. The CDR3 runs to 13 residues. Germline V gene lookup returns CDR1 GTSNPN and CDR2 SVGIG (reference sequence). J gave up 6 bases and V 0 bases, and 5 bases lay outside the gene matches. Here the CDR3 reads CAWSVETGLEQYF. For the CDR3, the DNA is TGTGCCTGGAGTGTAGAGACAGGGCTCGAGCAGTACTTC. Using reference TRBV30 and TRBJ2-7 for the parts outside the CDR3, the full variable domain is SQTIHQWPATLVQPVGSPLSLECTVEGTSNPNLYWYRQAAGRGLQLLFYSVGIGQISSEVPQNLSASRPQDRQFILSSKKLLLSDSGFYLCAWSVETGLEQYFGPGTRLTVT.

A single count supports this clone. V and J are TRBV6-4 and TRBJ2-4; no clear D. With 2 bases removed from V and 6 bases from J, the gap between germline ends came to 14 bases. This CDR3 spans 15 amino acids. CDR1 and CDR2 (germline): MRHNA, SNTAGT. CDR3 bases: TGTGCCAGCAGTGACAATTTGAGCCAAGGAAACATTCAGTACTTC. It translates to CASSDNLSQGNIQYF.

This chain uses TRBV7-8 with TRBJ1-5; D may be TRBD1 (5 bases). With 4 bases removed from V and 2 bases from J, the gap between germline ends came to 15 bases. CDR1 is SGHVS, CDR2 FQNEAQ, per germline. This CDR3 has 16 residues. CDR3 region: CASSSLGGFGNQPQHF. CDR3 DNA: TGTGCCAGCAGCTCCCTGGGGGGGTTTGGCAATCAGCCCCAGCATTTT.

This clone occurred a few times. A read error may account for a junction end that differs from germline. Other DNA variants within this sample encode the same CDR3. The chain has TRBV29-1 and TRBJ2-5; D is uncertain. Germline CDR1 and CDR2: SQVTM and ANQGSEA. The CDR3 consists of 9 residues. In DNA, the CDR3 is TGCAGCGTAGAAGAGACCCAGTACTTC. It is translated as CSVEETQYF.

This chain connects TRBV9 to TRBJ1-1; maybe TRBD1 (5 bases). Trimming left V 3 bases short and J 10 bases short, with 25 bases between. The germline gives CDR1 SGDLS, CDR2 YYNGEE. The CDR3 is made up of 16 amino acids. In DNA form, the CDR3 reads TGTGCCAGCAGCGCAGCCGGGGGGGGTCTTCCCTCGGGAGCTTTCTTT. This codes for CASSAAGGGLPSGAFF.

Of note for this clone: An end of the junction does not agree with germline; a read error may underlie this. This chain connects TRBV28 to TRBJ2-2; D is unresolved. From germline, CDR1 is MDHEN and CDR2 SYDVKM. There are 12 residues in the CDR3. This chain's CDR3 is CSSLSNTGELFF. The CDR3 DNA sequence: TGTTCCAGTCTTTCGAACACCGGGGAGCTGTTTTTT.

The chain is built from TRBV7-9 and TRBJ2-1; 11 bases are shared with TRBD2. Germline CDR1 and CDR2: SEHNR and FQNEAQ (reference sequence). The ends lost 1 base at V and 3 bases at J; junction bases unmatched: 11. CDR3 length: 19 residues. The CDR3 nucleotides are TGTGCCAGCAGCTTAGATCCCGGGCTAGCGGGAGGCGGCTACAATGAGCAGTTCTTC. It is translated as CASSLDPGLAGGGYNEQFF.